A single T cell receptor (beta chain) is shown here with its context. Its matching antigen is unknown. 5'RACE primed at constant segments yielded TCR alpha and TCR beta cDNA libraries bearing sample barcodes and UMIs. Via MiXCR, TCRdb re-called the 5' RACE reads, giving one row per CDR3 protein. The sample contains 540,000 or so distinct CDR3 sequences, about 20% of which appear only once. The sample is drawn from a study of T-cell memory formation after mild COVID-19. V was pared by 8 bases and J by 4 bases, with 11 bases between. CDR3 length: 13 amino acids. Study outcomes and limitations: Within pre-infection memory, some responding clones were found, suggesting cross-reactive memory joined. CD4/CD8 balance held among clones contracting day 15 to 85, and later expanders leaned CD4+. CD8+ contracting clones occupied EMRA, while CD4+ ones occupied mainly CM and EM.

The source is an adult woman who had mild COVID-19 (a few samples of this study predate the infection). Cell type and time point are not known. The V and J genes are TRBV12-3 or TRBV12-4 and TRBJ2-2, with D perhaps given as TRBD1 or TRBD2 (5 bases each). Sequenced sample: PBMCs or a T cell subset sorted from them (not recorded which). The CDR3 loop is CASRPGPTGELFF. The CDR3 DNA reads TGTGCCAGCCGCCCGGGGCCCACCGGGGAGCTGTTTTTT.